Sequencing of this T cell receptor beta chain was carried out in a study of Ad26.COV2.S vaccination and SARS-CoV-2 variants. In germline, CDR1 is LNHDA, CDR2 SQIVND (reference sequence). V trimming: 4 bases; J trimming: 9 bases; junction bases outside the gene matches: 6. CDR3 length: 14 amino acids. The treatment here: around 19 received Ad26.COV2.S at low or high dose, single or two shots; about 5 received placebo; per-sample allocation not given. Specimens were obtained on day 63 following the first vaccine or placebo injection. The table came from immunoSEQ multiplex PCR; TCRdb's copy has only in-frame clones and leaves some out. The table records 350,000 to 450,000 clones, roughly 84% of them present only once.

This material consisted of peripheral blood, taken in a trial of Ad26.COV2.S vaccine versus placebo. The V call is TRBV19, the J call TRBJ2-3, with TRBD2 matching over 11 bases. The TCR originated in a person aged 18-65 years who received the Ad26.COV2.S COVID-19 vaccine or a placebo. The CDR3 DNA reads as TGTGCCAGTAGTAGATTAGCGGGGGGGCAAACGCAGTATTTT. Its translation is CASSRLAGGQTQYF. Complete variable domain (other parts from reference TRBV19 and TRBJ2-3): DGGITQSPKYLFRKEGQNVTLSCEQNLNHDAMYWYRQDPGQGLRLIYYSQIVNDFQKGDIAEGYSVSREKKESFPLTVTSAQKNPTAFYLCASSRLAGGQTQYFGPGTRLTVL.